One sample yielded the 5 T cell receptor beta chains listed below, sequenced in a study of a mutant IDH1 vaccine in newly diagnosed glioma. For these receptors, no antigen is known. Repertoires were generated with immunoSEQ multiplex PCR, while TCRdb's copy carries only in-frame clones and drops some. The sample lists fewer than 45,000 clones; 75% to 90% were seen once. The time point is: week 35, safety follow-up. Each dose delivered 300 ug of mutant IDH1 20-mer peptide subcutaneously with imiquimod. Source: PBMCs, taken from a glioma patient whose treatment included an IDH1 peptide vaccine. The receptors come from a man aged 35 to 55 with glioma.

The CDR3 nucleotides are TGTGCCAGCAGTGAAGTTATAGGCGGGGGGGGCAAAAACATTCAGTACTTC. Amino acid sequence: CASSEVIGGGGKNIQYF. This chain uses TRBV6-1 with TRBJ2-4; 9 bases fit TRBD2. CDR1 MNHNS and CDR2 SASEGT come from the germline V gene. After removal of 1 base from V and 3 bases from J, the junction contained 7 bases not matched to a gene. This CDR3 comprises 17 residues.

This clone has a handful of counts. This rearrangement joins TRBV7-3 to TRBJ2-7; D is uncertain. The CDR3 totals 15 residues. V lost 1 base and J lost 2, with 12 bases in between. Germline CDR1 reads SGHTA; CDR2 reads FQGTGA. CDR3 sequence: CASSLSWGPAYEQYF. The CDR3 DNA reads TGTGCCAGCAGCTTAAGCTGGGGTCCTGCCTACGAGCAGTACTTC.

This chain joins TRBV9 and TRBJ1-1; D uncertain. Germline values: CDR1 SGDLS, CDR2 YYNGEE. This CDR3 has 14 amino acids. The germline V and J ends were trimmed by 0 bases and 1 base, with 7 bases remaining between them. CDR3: CASSVAGRNTEAFF. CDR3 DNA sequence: TGTGCCAGCAGCGTAGCGGGCAGGAACACTGAAGCTTTCTTT.

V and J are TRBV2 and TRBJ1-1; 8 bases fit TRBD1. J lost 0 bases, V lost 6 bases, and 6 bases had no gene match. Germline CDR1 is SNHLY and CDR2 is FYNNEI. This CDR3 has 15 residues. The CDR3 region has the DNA TGTGCCAGCAGCCATCGGACAGGGATGAACACTGAAGCTTTCTTT. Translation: CASSHRTGMNTEAFF.

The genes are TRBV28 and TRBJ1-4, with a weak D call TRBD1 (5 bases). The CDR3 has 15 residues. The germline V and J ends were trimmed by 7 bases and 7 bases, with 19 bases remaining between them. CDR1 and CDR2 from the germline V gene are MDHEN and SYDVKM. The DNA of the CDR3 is TGTGCCAGCACCCCCATTTCCCTAAGGGGTGAAAAACTGTTTTTT. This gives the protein CASTPISLRGEKLFF.